This T cell receptor (beta chain) was captured by sequencing in a study of CD8 T cells in Susac syndrome. Reverse transcription of 0.5 to 1 ug RNA was performed with random hexamers. A single record per CDR3 protein comes from TCRdb applying MiXCR to the immunoSEQ multiplex PCR reads. The sample consists of about 140,000 distinct CDR3 sequences, around 95% of them appearing once. Between the trimmed V and J ends, which lost 1 base and 2 bases, there was a span of 15 bases. Germline lookup yields CDR1 SQVTM and CDR2 ANQGSEA. There are 15 residues in the CDR3. The chain has TRBV29-1 and TRBJ2-7; either TRBD1 or TRBD2 may supply D (5 bases each). The sequenced material came from CD4+ T cells from PBMCs. This sequence was found in a human donor with Susac syndrome. CDR3 DNA sequence: TGCAGCGTTGAAGTAGGGCTCGGGACCCCCTACGAGCAGTACTTC. It specifies CSVEVGLGTPYEQYF.